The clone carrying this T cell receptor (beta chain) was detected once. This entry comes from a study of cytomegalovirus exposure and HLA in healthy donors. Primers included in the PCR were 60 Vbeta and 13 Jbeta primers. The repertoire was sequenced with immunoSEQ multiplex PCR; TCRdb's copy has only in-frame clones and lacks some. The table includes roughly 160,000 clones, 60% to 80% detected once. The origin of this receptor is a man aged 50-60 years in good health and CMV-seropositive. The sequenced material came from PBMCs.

The chain's CDR3 is CASSYGGRSETQYF. The CDR3, as DNA: TGTGCCAGCAGTTACGGGGGCAGAAGTGAGACCCAGTACTTC. The rearrangement uses TRBV6-6 and TRBJ2-5; a possible D gene is TRBD1 (6 bases). The CDR3 spans 14 residues. The germline V gene encodes CDR1 MNHNY and CDR2 SVGAGI (reference sequence). The germline V and J ends were trimmed by 2 bases and 5 bases, with 12 bases remaining between them.